The 19 T cell receptor beta chains below were found in one sample sequenced in a study of siplizumab effects on memory and regulatory T cells (dated by TCRdb to between 2017 and 2020). Libraries were built with the immunoSEQ multiplex PCR assay. The immuneACCESS repertoire file appears here via TCRdb, limited to in-frame rearrangements. These files lack a portion of the clones; in checked studies, under half of the deficit traces to unresolved V genes, and the cause of the others is not known. The sample table records 80,000 to 130,000 clones; about 91% of these occur just once. The ten largest clones take up 0.55% to 0.85% of the sample. Sequenced sample: Tregs sorted from blood. The receptors originated from a human donor in good health.

The chain uses TRBV6-5 and TRBJ2-3; D is ambiguous. V was trimmed by 10 bases and J by 1 base, leaving 6 bases between them. Germline assignment: CDR1 MNHEY and CDR2 SVGAGI. This CDR3 spans 11 amino acids. The CDR3 sequence: CATRRTDTQYF. The CDR3 nucleotides are TGTGCCACCCGTCGCACAGATACGCAGTATTTT.

J is TRBJ2-7 and V is TRBV19, with 10 nucleotides matching TRBD1. CDR3 size: 14 residues. Losses at the gene ends were 5 bases for V and 3 bases for J; bases not matched to a gene: 4. Germline V gene lookup returns CDR1 LNHDA and CDR2 SQIVND (reference sequence). Here the CDR3 reads CASSARDRGYEQYF. CDR3 sequence (DNA): TGTGCCAGTAGTGCCCGGGACAGGGGCTACGAGCAGTACTTC.

V usage is TRBV19 and J usage is TRBJ2-3; TRBD1 matches 9 bases. This CDR3 comprises 14 residues. Germline trimming cut 4 bases from V and 4 bases from J; bases unmatched to any gene: 3. The germline V gene has CDR1 LNHDA and CDR2 SQIVND (reference sequence). CDR3: CASSNDRGADTQYF. The CDR3 DNA is TGTGCCAGTAGTAACGACAGGGGGGCAGATACGCAGTATTTT.

The chain couples TRBV11-2 to TRBJ2-4; D unresolved. From germline, CDR1 is SGHAT and CDR2 FQNNGV. Trimming removed 0 bases from V and 1 base from J, with 10 bases in between. This CDR3 is built from 16 residues. CDR3 in DNA: TGTGCCAGCAGCTTAGATCTCGCGCGTGCCAAAAACATTCAGTACTTC. The encoded protein is CASSLDLARAKNIQYF.

The chain recombines TRBV11-3 with TRBJ1-1; possibly TRBD1 for D (5 bases). The CDR3 runs 13 residues. The germline V gene has CDR1 SGHNT and CDR2 YENEEA. V was shortened by 2 bases and J by 3 bases, with 7 bases between the two germline ends. The CDR3 bases are TGTGCCAGCAGCTTAAGCAGGGACACTGAAGCTTTCTTT. This encodes CASSLSRDTEAFF. Full variable domain (outside the CDR3, taken from reference TRBV11-3 and TRBJ1-1): EAGVVQSPRYKIIEKKQPVAFWCNPISGHNTLYWYLQNLGQGPELLIRYENEEAVDDSQLPKDRFSAERLKGVDSTLKIQPAELGDSAVYLCASSLSRDTEAFFGQGTRLTVV.

This clone was found once. The V and J genes are TRBV30 and TRBJ1-2; D gene unclear. The ends were cut back, 2 bases at V and 3 bases at J, with 13 bases in the middle. The germline V gene encodes CDR1 GTSNPN and CDR2 SVGIG (reference sequence). This CDR3 contains 14 residues. The CDR3 bases are TGTGCCTGGAGTAATCAACCGGCCCACTATGGCTACACCTTC. Its protein is CAWSNQPAHYGYTF.

The J gene is TRBJ1-1, the V gene TRBV10-3; D might be TRBD1 (5 bases). Germline V lookup: CDR1 ENHRY, CDR2 SYGVKD. Trimming left V 3 bases short and J 7 bases short, with 9 bases between. The CDR3 has 12 residues. The CDR3 region is CAISDSRDEAFF. As DNA, the CDR3 is TGTGCCATCAGTGATTCCAGGGATGAAGCTTTCTTT.

The chain links TRBV6-1 to TRBJ1-4, with D tentatively TRBD1 (6 bases). The germline V gene has CDR1 MNHNS and CDR2 SASEGT. Trimming took off 2 bases at V and 8 bases at J, with 15 bases between the two ends. The CDR3 has 15 amino acids. This CDR3 reads CASSELTGRGEKLFF. In DNA form, the CDR3 reads TGTGCCAGCAGTGAACTGACAGGACGAGGGGAAAAACTGTTTTTT.

The chain couples TRBV5-4 to TRBJ1-1; D is undetermined. Trimming took off 0 bases at V and 2 bases at J, with 5 bases between the two ends. Germline-derived CDR1 and CDR2 are SGHNT and YYREEE (reference sequence). The CDR3 length is 13 residues. CDR3 sequence (DNA): TGTGCCAGCAGCTTGGACAGTAACACTGAAGCTTTCTTT. Encoded protein: CASSLDSNTEAFF. Supplemented by reference TRBV5-4 and TRBJ1-1, the full variable domain reads ETGVTQSPTHLIKTRGQQVTLRCSSQSGHNTVSWYQQALGQGPQFIFQYYREEENGRGNFPPRFSGLQFPNYSSELNVNALELDDSALYLCASSLDSNTEAFFGQGTRLTVV.

The rearrangement joins TRBV6-1 to TRBJ2-7, with 7 nucleotides matching TRBD1. The germline V gene has CDR1 MNHNS and CDR2 SASEGT. The CDR3 has 14 amino acids. The V gene end was trimmed by 0 bases and the J gene end by 3 bases; junction bases not matched to a gene: 2. The CDR3 spells CASSEARQGYEQYF. The CDR3 DNA reads as TGTGCCAGCAGTGAAGCGCGACAGGGCTACGAGCAGTACTTC.

CDR3 in amino acids: CSAGPTGGYTF. The CDR3 DNA reads TGCAGTGCTGGACCAACAGGGGGCTACACCTTC. The J gene is TRBJ1-2, the V gene TRBV20-1; perhaps TRBD1 as D (6 bases). CDR3 size: 11 residues. The V end was cut by 5 bases, the J end by 8 bases, with 12 bases between. The germline CDR1 and CDR2 sequences are DFQATT and SNEGSKA (reference sequence).

The rearrangement uses TRBV7-9 and TRBJ2-1; TRBD2 agrees at 13 bases. The ends lost 5 bases at V and 14 bases at J; junction bases unmatched: 15. The CDR3 has 16 residues. Germline values: CDR1 SEHNR, CDR2 FQNEAQ (reference sequence). CDR3 region: CASSLSGTSGKGAEFF. The CDR3 DNA is TGTGCCAGCAGCCTTAGTGGGACTAGCGGGAAGGGCGCGGAGTTCTTC. The variable domain in full, with the rest retrieved from reference TRBV7-9 and TRBJ2-1, is DTGVSQNPRHKITKRGQNVTFRCDPISEHNRLYWYRQTLGQGPEFLTYFQNEAQLEKSRLLSDRFSAERPKGSFSTLEIQRTEQGDSAMYLCASSLSGTSGKGAEFFGPGTRLTVL.

The chain is built from TRBV6-5 and TRBJ2-1; TRBD2 aligns across 10 bases. Per the germline V gene, CDR1 is MNHEY and CDR2 is SVGAGI. The CDR3 runs to 16 residues. V lost 4 bases, J lost 6 bases, and 9 bases stayed unmatched. The CDR3 bases are TGTGCCAGCAGTTCCCCGCCTAGCGGGAGTCTCAATGAGCAGTTCTTC. Its translation: CASSSPPSGSLNEQFF.

V gene TRBV9 combines with J gene TRBJ2-2, with D perhaps TRBD2 (5 bases). Germline-derived CDR1 and CDR2 are SGDLS and YYNGEE. The CDR3 is made up of 18 amino acids. V was cut by 4 bases and J by 4 bases, with 23 bases left in between. The CDR3, as DNA: TGTGCCAGCAGCTTGTCCCTGGGCCCAAGAGGAGGCACCGGGGAGCTGTTTTTT. Protein product: CASSLSLGPRGGTGELFF.

The rearrangement uses TRBV19 and TRBJ2-3; D gene ambiguous. The CDR3 is 13 residues long. CDR1 is LNHDA and CDR2 is SQIVND in the germline V gene (reference sequence). Trimming removed 4 bases at V and 9 bases at J, with 14 bases between. The CDR3 spells CASSTPPRATQYF. The CDR3 DNA reads as TGTGCCAGTAGTACCCCCCCCCGGGCCACGCAGTATTTT.

The J gene is TRBJ2-4, the V gene TRBV7-9; possible D gene TRBD2, 5 bases. From germline, CDR1 is SEHNR and CDR2 FQNEAQ (reference sequence). The CDR3 contains 17 residues. With 3 bases removed from V and 0 bases from J, the gap between germline ends came to 15 bases. The CDR3 DNA follows: TGTGCCAGCAGCTTCTTTATATCGGACTTAGCCAAAAACATTCAGTACTTC. Translation: CASSFFISDLAKNIQYF.

For the CDR3, the DNA is TGTGCCAGTACACCCACAGGACAACGGTACAATGAGCAGTTCTTC. This codes for CASTPTGQRYNEQFF. The chain links TRBV19 to TRBJ2-1; D is perhaps TRBD1 (5 bases). The germline V gene encodes CDR1 LNHDA and CDR2 SQIVND (reference sequence). The CDR3 extends over 15 amino acids. The ends were cut back, 7 bases at V and 4 bases at J, with 17 bases in the middle.

This clone was seen a handful of times. The chain combines TRBV7-9 with TRBJ1-2; 11 nucleotides line up with TRBD1. Per the germline V gene, CDR1 is SEHNR and CDR2 is FQNEAQ (reference sequence). The CDR3 runs 17 residues. V dropped 5 bases and J dropped 3; count of bases not matched to a gene: 11. CDR3 sequence reads: CASSREPWDRGYYGYTF. Here the CDR3 DNA reads TGTGCCAGCAGCCGAGAGCCCTGGGACAGGGGGTACTATGGCTACACCTTC.

V gene TRBV11-3 combines with J gene TRBJ2-7; possible D gene TRBD2, 5 bases. The germline V gene has CDR1 SGHNT and CDR2 YENEEA. The CDR3 is made up of 14 amino acids. Deletions cut 5 bases from V and 6 bases from J, with 17 bases between. The CDR3 DNA follows: TGTGCCAGCAGCGCAGAGGGCAGAGCGTCCGAGCAGTACTTC. Translated, it gives CASSAEGRASEQYF.